This T cell receptor (beta chain) comes out of a study of cytomegalovirus exposure and HLA in healthy donors. Study-wide background: In an earlier analysis, around 100 million unique TCR beta sequences were found from some 200 million T cells. Findings of the study overall: A later analysis showed TCR association rates differing by HLA locus, peaking at DRB1 and lowest at HLA-C. Among the most significant clusters, several appeared linked to common viral pathogens in a later analysis. CMV serostatus was the only recorded immune exposure for donors.

The PCR made use of 60 Vbeta and 13 Jbeta primers. Clones were sequenced by immunoSEQ multiplex PCR, and TCRdb holds only the in-frame ones, with some missing. The sample lists some 180,000 clones, around 80% occurring once. The CDR3 sequence is 16 residues long. The germline gives CDR1 SEHNR, CDR2 FQNEAQ (reference sequence). On this clone itself: Its cognate antigen is unknown. Relative to the germline gene, one junction end is altered; a read error may explain this.

This receptor was taken from a woman aged 55-70 years in good health and CMV-seropositive. Input material: PBMCs. This chain joins TRBV7-9 and TRBJ2-7; the match to TRBD1 covers 10 bases. CDR3 sequence reads: CSSNLVSGTGVFEQYF. The CDR3 DNA is TGTTCCAGCAACCTAGTCTCCGGGACAGGGGTTTTCGAGCAGTACTTC.